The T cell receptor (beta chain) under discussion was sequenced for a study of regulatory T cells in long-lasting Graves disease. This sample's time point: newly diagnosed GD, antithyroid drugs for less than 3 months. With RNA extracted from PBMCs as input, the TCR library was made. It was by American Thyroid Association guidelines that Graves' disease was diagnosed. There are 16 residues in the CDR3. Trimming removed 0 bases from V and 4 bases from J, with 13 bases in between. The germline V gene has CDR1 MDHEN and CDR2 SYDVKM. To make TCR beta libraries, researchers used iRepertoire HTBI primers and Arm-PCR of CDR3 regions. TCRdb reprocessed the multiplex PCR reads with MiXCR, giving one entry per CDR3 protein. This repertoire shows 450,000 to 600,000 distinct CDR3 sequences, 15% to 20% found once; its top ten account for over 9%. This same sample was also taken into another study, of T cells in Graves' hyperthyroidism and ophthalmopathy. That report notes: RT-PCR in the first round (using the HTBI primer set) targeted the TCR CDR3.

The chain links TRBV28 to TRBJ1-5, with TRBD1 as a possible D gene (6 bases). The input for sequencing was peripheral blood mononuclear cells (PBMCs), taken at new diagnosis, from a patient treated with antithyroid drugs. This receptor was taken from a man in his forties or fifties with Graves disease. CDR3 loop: CASSLWSGALNQPQHF. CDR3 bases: TGTGCCAGCAGTTTATGGTCAGGGGCCTTAAATCAGCCCCAGCATTTT.